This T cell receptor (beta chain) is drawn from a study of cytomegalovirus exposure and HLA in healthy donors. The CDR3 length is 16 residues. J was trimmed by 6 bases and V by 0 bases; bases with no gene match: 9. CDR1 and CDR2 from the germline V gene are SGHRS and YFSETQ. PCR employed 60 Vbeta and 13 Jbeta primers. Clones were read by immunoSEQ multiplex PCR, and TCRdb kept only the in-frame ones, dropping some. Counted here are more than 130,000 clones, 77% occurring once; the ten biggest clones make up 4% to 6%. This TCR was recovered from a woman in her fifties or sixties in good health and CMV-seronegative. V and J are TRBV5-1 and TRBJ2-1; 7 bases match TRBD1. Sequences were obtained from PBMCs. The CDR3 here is CASSLGPGTEFNEQFF. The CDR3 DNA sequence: TGCGCCAGCAGCTTGGGGCCCGGGACAGAATTCAATGAGCAGTTCTTC. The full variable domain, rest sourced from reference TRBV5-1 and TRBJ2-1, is KAGVTQTPRYLIKTRGQQVTLSCSPISGHRSVSWYQQTPGQGLQFLFEYFSETQRNKGNFPGRFSGRQFSNSRSEMNVSTLELGDSALYLCASSLGPGTEFNEQFFGPGTRLTVL.